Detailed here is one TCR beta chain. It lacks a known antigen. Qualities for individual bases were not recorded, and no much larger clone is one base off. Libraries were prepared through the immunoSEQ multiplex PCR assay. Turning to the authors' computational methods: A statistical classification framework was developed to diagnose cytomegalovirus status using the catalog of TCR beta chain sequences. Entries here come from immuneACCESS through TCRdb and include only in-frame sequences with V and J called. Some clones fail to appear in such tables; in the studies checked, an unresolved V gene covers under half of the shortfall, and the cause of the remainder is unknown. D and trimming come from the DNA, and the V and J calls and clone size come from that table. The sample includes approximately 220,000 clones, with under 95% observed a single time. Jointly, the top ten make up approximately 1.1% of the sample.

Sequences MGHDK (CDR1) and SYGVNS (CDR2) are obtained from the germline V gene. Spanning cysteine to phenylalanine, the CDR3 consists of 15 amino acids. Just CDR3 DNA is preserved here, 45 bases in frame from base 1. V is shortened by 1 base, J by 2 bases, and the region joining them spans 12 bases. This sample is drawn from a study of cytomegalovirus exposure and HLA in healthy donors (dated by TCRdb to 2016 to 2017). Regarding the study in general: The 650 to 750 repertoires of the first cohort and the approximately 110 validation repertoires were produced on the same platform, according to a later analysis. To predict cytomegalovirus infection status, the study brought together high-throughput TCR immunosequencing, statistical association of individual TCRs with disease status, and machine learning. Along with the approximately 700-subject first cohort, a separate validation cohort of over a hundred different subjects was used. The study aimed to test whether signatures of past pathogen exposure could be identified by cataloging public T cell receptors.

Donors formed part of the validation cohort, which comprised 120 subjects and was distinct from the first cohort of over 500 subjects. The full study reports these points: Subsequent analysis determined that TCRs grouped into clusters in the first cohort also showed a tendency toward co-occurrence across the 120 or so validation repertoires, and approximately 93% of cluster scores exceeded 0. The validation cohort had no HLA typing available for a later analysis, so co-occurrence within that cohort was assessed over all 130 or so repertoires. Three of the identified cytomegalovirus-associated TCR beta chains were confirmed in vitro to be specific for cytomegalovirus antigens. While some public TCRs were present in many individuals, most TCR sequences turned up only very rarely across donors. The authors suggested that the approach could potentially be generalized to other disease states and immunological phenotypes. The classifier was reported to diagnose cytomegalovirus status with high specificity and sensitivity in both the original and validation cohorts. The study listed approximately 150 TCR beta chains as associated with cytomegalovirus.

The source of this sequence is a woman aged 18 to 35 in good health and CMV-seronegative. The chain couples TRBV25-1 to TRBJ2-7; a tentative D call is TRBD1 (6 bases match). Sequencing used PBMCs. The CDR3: CASSESPGQTYEQYF. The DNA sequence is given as TGTGCCAGCAGTGAATCTCCAGGACAGACCTACGAGCAGTACTTC.